The present T cell receptor (beta chain) was sequenced within a study of Graves' ophthalmopathy and Graves' hyperthyroidism. As concerns this clonotype: Compared with germline, one end of the junction differs, possibly owing to a read error.

Germline assignment: CDR1 SGHRS and CDR2 YFSETQ. The CDR3 sequence is 14 residues long. Using RNA transcripts, the TCR beta CDR3 regions were amplified. In the first round, RT-PCR was carried out with HTBI primers, and a multiplex PCR formed the second round. TCRdb recomputed calls from the multiplex PCR reads with MiXCR, one row per CDR3 protein. The table includes about 390,000 distinct CDR3 sequences, 15% detected once. The source is a woman aged 18-30 years with stable Graves' hyperthyroidism. V gene TRBV5-1 combines with J gene TRBJ2-5; D is unclear. Sequenced sample: peripheral blood. The CDR3 coding sequence is TGCGCCAGCAGCCTAGACGGCCTTCAAGGGACCCAGTACTTC. Translating gives CASSLDGLQGTQYF.